This TCR beta chain was recorded in a study of response to subunit inactivated influenza vaccine. Overall study results and limits: Each seasonal influenza vaccination, the authors suggested, recruits few new T cells.

On this clonotype: Antigen unknown.

TCRdb ran MiXCR on the RT-PCR reads and lists one entry per CDR3 protein. The table has 200,000 to 250,000 distinct CDR3 sequences, more than 10% seen once; the top ten hold about 7.8%. The ends lost 6 bases at V and 6 bases at J; junction bases unmatched: 7. From germline, CDR1 is LGHDT and CDR2 YNNKEL (reference sequence). The CDR3 has 14 amino acids. The chain employs TRBV3-1 and TRBJ2-2, with TRBD1 matching over 7 bases. This TCR was sampled from a man in his forties or fifties who received an inactivated influenza vaccine. The source was non-naive T cells sorted from PBMCs, collected less than 15 days before vaccination. CDR3 amino acids: CASRKTGFAGELFF. CDR3 bases: TGTGCCAGCAGAAAGACAGGGTTCGCCGGGGAGCTGTTTTTT. Drawing the rest from reference TRBV3-1 and TRBJ2-2, the complete variable domain is DTAVSQTPKYLVTQMGNDKSIKCEQNLGHDTMYWYKQDSKKFLKIMFSYNNKELIINETVPNRFSPKSPDKAHLNLHINSLELGDSAVYFCASRKTGFAGELFFGEGSRLTVL.